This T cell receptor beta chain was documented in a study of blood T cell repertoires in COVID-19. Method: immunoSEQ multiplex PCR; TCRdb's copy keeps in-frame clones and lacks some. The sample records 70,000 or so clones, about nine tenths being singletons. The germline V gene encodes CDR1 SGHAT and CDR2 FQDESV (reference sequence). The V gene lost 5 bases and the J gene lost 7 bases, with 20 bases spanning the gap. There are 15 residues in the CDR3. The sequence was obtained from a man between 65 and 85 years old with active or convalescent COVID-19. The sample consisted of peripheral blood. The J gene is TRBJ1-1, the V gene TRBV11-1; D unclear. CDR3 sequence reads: CASSLLNLAASEAFF. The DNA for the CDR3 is TGTGCCAGCAGCCTCCTGAATCTCGCAGCGAGTGAAGCTTTCTTT.